Given below is one T cell receptor beta chain in context. Its cognate antigen has yet to be identified. Nothing much larger sits one base from this clone, and base qualities are not available. Ficoll-Paque density gradient centrifugation was the method used to isolate PBMCs. These data belong to a study of T-cell memory formation after mild COVID-19 (dated by TCRdb to the early 2020s). Background on the whole study: TCR sequence clusters from the two donors were largely donor specific. The cohort comprised two young, previously healthy adult volunteers, one female and one male. Longitudinal TCRalpha and TCRbeta repertoire sequencing tracked T-cell clones expanding and contracting after mild COVID-19 in two donors. Study-wide findings and limitations: The second-wave clones that peaked on day 37 were not confirmed to be SARS-CoV-2 specific. Contracting CD4+ clones appeared mostly in the CM and EM memory subsets, whereas CD8+ clones were enriched in EMRA. Clones contracting from day 15 to 85 had balanced CD4/CD8 phenotypes, while a second wave expanding from day 15 to 37 was biased towards CD4+. The study included only two mild cases, and larger cohorts that include severe cases with pre-infection samples were judged to be necessary. Some responding clones were detected in pre-infection memory, which suggested that pre-existing cross-reactive memory T cells had joined the SARS-CoV-2 response.

V and J lose 6 bases and 6 bases, and a span of 17 bases separates them. In the germline V gene (reference sequence), CDR1 corresponds to DFQATT and CDR2 to SNEGSKA. Taken from cysteine to phenylalanine, the CDR3 has 14 residues. The DNA shown is the 42-base CDR3, in frame from base 1. TCRdb lists the instrument as Illumina NovaSeq 6000. TCRalpha and TCRbeta cDNA libraries were built by 5'RACE with constant-segment primers, adding sample barcodes and unique molecular identifiers. RNA was extracted from every sample with Trizol reagent. The libraries were amplified in two PCR steps, and the second step added a second sample barcode and Illumina TruSeq adapters. The libraries were sequenced on an Illumina NovaSeq using 2 x 150 bp paired-end reads. As for how the authors treated the data: With migec v1.2.7, reads were demultiplexed and then collapsed into UMI-guided consensus sequences. Using mixcr v2.1.11, UMI consensuses were aligned to TRA and TRB V and J templates and then assembled into clonotypes. A clonotype was counted as expanded or contracted only when both edgeR and NoisET called the clonotype significant, with the noise models trained on biological replicates. For edgeR calls, a false discovery rate-adjusted p below 0.01 and a log2 fold-change threshold of 1 were applied. As an exploratory analysis of dynamics, PCA with hierarchical clustering was applied to max-normalized trajectories of the 1000 most abundant clonotypes. Separately sequenced CD4+ and CD8+ repertoires were used to assign the CD4 or CD8 phenotype of responding clones. The public sequencing data were trimmed at Q25 with fastp and processed into clonotypes with MiXCR by TCRdb, which kept only in-frame beta chains. Rows are combined by CDR3 protein, so each entry shows the most common genes and DNA. The V and J calls and clone size are TCRdb's, not the authors'. The sample table lists hundreds of thousands of distinct CDR3 sequences, less than 20% of them with a count of one. Clones ranked in the top ten supply 20% to 25% of the sample.

Sequences were obtained from PBMCs or a T cell subset sorted from them (not recorded which). The chain is encoded by TRBV20-1 joined to TRBJ1-4; the D gene is unclear. This receptor was taken from a man between 18 and 29 years old who had mild COVID-19 (a few samples of this study predate the infection). The sample titles of this study are shuffled in the database, so cell type and time point are left out; the donor was told from shared clones. The bases are TGCAGTGCGCCGAGTTGGTCCGGGTATGAAAAACTGTTTTTT. It specifies CSAPSWSGYEKLFF.